The next 11 T cell receptor beta chains were all read from a single sample in a study of cytomegalovirus exposure and HLA in healthy donors. Use of 60 Vbeta and 13 Jbeta primers characterized the PCR. Profiled with immunoSEQ multiplex PCR; TCRdb holds only in-frame clones, not every one. The sample records about 140,000 clones, around 75% being singletons. Sequencing used PBMCs. These receptors originate from a man between 25 and 39 years old in good health and CMV-seronegative.

J is TRBJ1-1 and V is TRBV11-2; D remains ambiguous. The germline gives CDR1 SGHAT, CDR2 FQNNGV. Between the trimmed V and J ends, which lost 4 bases and 7 bases, there was a span of 13 bases. This CDR3 spans 13 amino acids. CDR3 region: CASSSLKGDEAFF. The CDR3 DNA reads TGTGCCAGCAGCTCTCTAAAGGGAGATGAAGCTTTCTTT.

The chain has TRBV28 and TRBJ1-5; TRBD1 is a possible D gene (6 bases). The CDR3 is made up of 16 amino acids. With 6 bases removed from V and 3 bases from J, the gap between germline ends came to 18 bases. Germline V gives CDR1 MDHEN, CDR2 SYDVKM. The CDR3 nucleotides read TGTGCCAGCAGCCCATCAGGGGCGGGAGTCAATCAGCCCCAGCATTTT. This codes for CASSPSGAGVNQPQHF.

The chain carries TRBV7-8 and TRBJ2-5; D is unclear. This CDR3 has 14 residues. V was pared by 0 bases and J by 6 bases, with 11 bases between. The germline V gene has CDR1 SGHVS and CDR2 FQNEAQ. CDR3 sequence: CASSLAHERKTQYF. The CDR3 region has the DNA TGTGCCAGCAGCTTAGCTCACGAGAGAAAGACCCAGTACTTC.

The DNA of the CDR3 is TGTGCCAGCGCCCTGGTCGGGAACTCCTACGAGCAGTACTTC. It specifies CASALVGNSYEQYF. This chain joins TRBV6-5 and TRBJ2-7, with D perhaps TRBD2 (5 bases). The CDR3 contains 14 residues. Germline loops: CDR1 MNHEY, CDR2 SVGAGI. Trimming removed 8 bases from V and 0 bases from J, with 14 bases in between.

This sequence joins TRBV5-1 and TRBJ2-7, with D maybe TRBD1 (6 bases). The CDR3 spans 15 residues. The germline CDR1 and CDR2 sequences are SGHRS and YFSETQ. V was cut by 5 bases and J by 3 bases, with 18 bases left in between. The CDR3 bases are TGCGCCAGCAGTCCTGGACCACCCAGGGGCTACGAGCAGTACTTC. Residues: CASSPGPPRGYEQYF.

The V call is TRBV27, the J call TRBJ2-5, with 10 bases matching TRBD1. The CDR3 runs to 19 residues. J was trimmed by 4 bases and V by 3 bases; bases with no gene match: 17. The germline V gene encodes CDR1 MNHEY and CDR2 SMNVEV (reference sequence). The CDR3 nucleotides are TGTGCCAGCAGTTTCAACCAGGATACACCGGGACAGGGGAGAGAGACCCAGTACTTC. Its protein product is CASSFNQDTPGQGRETQYF.

The chain joins TRBV19 to TRBJ2-7; TRBD2 might be the D (5 bases). Germline loops: CDR1 LNHDA, CDR2 SQIVND (reference sequence). Between the trimmed V and J ends, which lost 2 bases and 2 bases, there was a span of 13 bases. This CDR3 region has 15 residues. The chain's CDR3 is CASSIRWQTTYEQYF. DNA of the CDR3: TGTGCCAGTAGTATACGATGGCAGACTACCTACGAGCAGTACTTC.

The rearrangement uses TRBV6-5 and TRBJ2-7, with D tentatively TRBD2 (5 bases). Germline V gene lookup returns CDR1 MNHEY and CDR2 SVGAGI. The CDR3 runs to 13 residues. V was pared by 5 bases and J by 4 bases, with 12 bases between. Here the CDR3 reads CASSERDTYEQYF. The DNA of the CDR3 is TGTGCCAGCAGTGAGAGGGATACTTACGAGCAGTACTTC.

V usage is TRBV28 and J usage is TRBJ1-4; D may be TRBD1 (5 bases). Trimming took 4 bases from V and 0 from J, leaving 15 bases between them. Germline CDR1 is MDHEN and CDR2 is SYDVKM. CDR3 length: 17 amino acids. Here the CDR3 reads CASSYGGGIATNEKLFF. CDR3 DNA sequence: TGTGCCAGCAGTTATGGGGGGGGGATCGCAACTAATGAAAAACTGTTTTTT.

The genes are TRBV18 and TRBJ2-7; tentative D call: TRBD2 (5 bases). Germline values: CDR1 KGHSH, CDR2 LQKENI. This CDR3 is built from 14 residues. Trimming took off 3 bases at V and 6 bases at J, with 15 bases between the two ends. The CDR3 region has the DNA TGTGCCAGCTCACCGATGTTCACGGGAAGCGAGCAGTACTTC. It specifies CASSPMFTGSEQYF. The full variable domain, with the rest looked up from reference TRBV18 and TRBJ2-7, is NAGVMQNPRHLVRRRGQEARLRCSPMKGHSHVYWYRQLPEEGLKFMVYLQKENIIDESGMPKERFSAEFPKEGPSILRIQQVVRGDSAAYFCASSPMFTGSEQYFGPGTRLTVT.

The chain joins TRBV7-9 to TRBJ1-2; D is unclear. The CDR3 is 10 amino acids. Germline CDR1 reads SEHNR; CDR2 reads FQNEAQ (reference sequence). V was clipped by 9 bases and J by 5 bases, with 7 bases between them. The CDR3 DNA sequence: TGTGCCAGGTCCGGGTATGGCTACACCTTC. It translates to CARSGYGYTF.